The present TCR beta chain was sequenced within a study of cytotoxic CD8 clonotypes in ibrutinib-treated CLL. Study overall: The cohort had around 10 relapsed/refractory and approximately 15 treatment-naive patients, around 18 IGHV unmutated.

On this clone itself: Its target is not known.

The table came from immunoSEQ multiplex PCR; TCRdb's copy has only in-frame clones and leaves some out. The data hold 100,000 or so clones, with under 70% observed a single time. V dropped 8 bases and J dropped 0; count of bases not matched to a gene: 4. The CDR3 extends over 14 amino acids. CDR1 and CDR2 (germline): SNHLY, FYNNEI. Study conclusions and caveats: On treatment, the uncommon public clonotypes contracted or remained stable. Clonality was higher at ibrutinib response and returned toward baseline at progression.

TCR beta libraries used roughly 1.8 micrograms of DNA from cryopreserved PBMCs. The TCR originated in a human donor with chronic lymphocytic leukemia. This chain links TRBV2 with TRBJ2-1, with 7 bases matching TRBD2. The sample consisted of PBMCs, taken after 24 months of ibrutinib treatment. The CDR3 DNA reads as TGTGCCAGCGAGCGGGGCTCCTCCTACAATGAGCAGTTCTTC. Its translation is CASERGSSYNEQFF.